Shown below are 23 T cell receptor beta chains from a single sample sequenced in a study of identical twins. MiXCR, applied by TCRdb to the 5' RACE reads, yields one record per CDR3 protein. Among a few hundred thousand distinct CDR3 sequences listed, about 10% were seen once. The material sequenced was memory T cells sorted from blood. These receptor sequences come from a man aged 50 to 60 in good health.

The chain has TRBV2 and TRBJ2-5; D remains unclear. Trimming removed 2 bases from V and 5 bases from J, with 9 bases in between. CDR1 is SNHLY, CDR2 FYNNEI, per germline. The CDR3 loop spans 13 amino acids. In nucleotides, the CDR3 is TGTGCCAGCAGTGAAAATTCTTTGGAGACCCAGTACTTC. This codes for CASSENSLETQYF.

Ten or more counts support this clonotype. This rearrangement joins TRBV6-1 to TRBJ1-1; 7 nucleotides match TRBD1. After removal of 6 bases from V and 0 bases from J, the junction contained 10 bases not matched to a gene. The length of the CDR3 is 16 residues. Germline lookup yields CDR1 MNHNS and CDR2 SASEGT. CDR3 DNA sequence: TGTGCCAGCAGGACCCGACAGGGAACTCTGAACACTGAAGCTTTCTTT. Translation: CASRTRQGTLNTEAFF.

The genes are TRBV12-3 or TRBV12-4 and TRBJ1-4; D not resolved. Trimming took 7 bases from V and 6 from J, leaving 15 bases between them. The CDR3 covers 14 residues. For the CDR3, the DNA is TGTGCCAGCACCGTCAATTCACTGGATGAAAAACTGTTTTTT. Residues: CASTVNSLDEKLFF.

This clonotype was counted at least ten times. This sequence joins TRBV29-1 and TRBJ2-2; D ambiguous. The V gene lost 5 bases and the J gene lost 5 bases, with 15 bases spanning the gap. The CDR3 runs 14 residues. The germline V gene encodes CDR1 SQVTM and CDR2 ANQGSEA. CDR3 bases: TGCAGCGTTTCCCTCAATGTAGGGACCGGGGAGCTGTTTTTT. This codes for CSVSLNVGTGELFF.

The V call is TRBV5-1, the J call TRBJ1-1, with D unresolved. V lost 1 base and J lost 3, with 7 bases in between. CDR1 SGHRS and CDR2 YFSETQ come from the germline V gene. This CDR3 is 13 amino acids long. The CDR3 coding sequence is TGCGCCAGCAGCTTGACAAGGGACACTGAAGCTTTCTTT. Its protein is CASSLTRDTEAFF.

The V call is TRBV5-6, the J call TRBJ2-2; D might be TRBD2 (5 bases). Trimming removed 6 bases from V and 2 bases from J, with 17 bases in between. The CDR3 spans 16 residues. In germline, CDR1 is SGHDT, CDR2 YYEEEE. CDR3 residues: CASTLWVRGNTGELFF. In DNA, the CDR3 is TGTGCCAGCACCCTTTGGGTCCGGGGAAACACCGGGGAGCTGTTTTTT.

The chain links TRBV20-1 to TRBJ1-5; 8 positions agree with TRBD1. J gave up 2 bases and V 1 base, and 4 bases lay outside the gene matches. In germline, CDR1 is DFQATT, CDR2 SNEGSKA (reference sequence). The CDR3 extends over 15 amino acids. CDR3 region: CSARAPDRGNQPQHF. In DNA, the CDR3 is TGCAGTGCTAGAGCCCCGGACAGGGGCAATCAGCCCCAGCATTTT.

The CDR3 region has the DNA TGTGCCAGCAGTTACTCGGTCAGGGGGAGGTATGGGAATCAGCCCCAGCATTTT. Translated: CASSYSVRGRYGNQPQHF. The rearrangement uses TRBV6-5 and TRBJ1-5; TRBD1 agrees at 7 bases. The CDR3 has 18 residues. Germline V gives CDR1 MNHEY, CDR2 SVGAGI. The ends lost 0 bases at V and 4 bases at J; junction bases unmatched: 12.

This clonotype has only a few counts. This chain links TRBV6-2 or TRBV6-3 with TRBJ2-1; D ambiguous. The CDR3 is 12 amino acids. V shed 11 bases and J shed 0 bases, with 8 bases lying between them. Germline V gene data show CDR1 as MNHEY and CDR2 as SVGEGT. CDR3 nucleotide sequence: TGTGCCTGTAGAGGCTCCTACAATGAGCAGTTCTTC. As protein: CACRGSYNEQFF.

This clonotype has at least ten counts. The rearrangement joins TRBV11-2 to TRBJ1-3; 8 positions match TRBD1. J was trimmed by 4 bases and V by 6 bases; bases with no gene match: 8. CDR1 SGHAT and CDR2 FQNNGV come from the germline V gene. This CDR3 contains 15 residues. The CDR3 DNA reads as TGTGCCAGCAGTTCCCAGGGGGCGTCAGGAAACACCATATATTTT. Translating gives CASSSQGASGNTIYF.

For this clonotype: A clone one base away is much larger, so this may be a read error. J is TRBJ2-7 and V is TRBV7-9; D possibly corresponds to TRBD2 (5 bases). The CDR3 is made up of 12 amino acids. Trimming removed 0 bases from V and 13 bases from J, with 13 bases in between. CDR1 and CDR2 from the germline V gene are SEHNR and FQNEAQ (reference sequence). CDR3 DNA sequence: TGTGCCAGCAGCTTAGCCGCTGGCGGGTTATACTTC. Translating gives CASSLAAGGLYF.

The chain links TRBV3-1 to TRBJ2-3; D is uncertain. CDR3 length: 15 residues. Germline CDR1 LGHDT, CDR2 YNNKEL (reference sequence). V lost 1 base to trimming and J lost 6 bases, with 14 bases between them. The CDR3 sequence: CASSQGALTRDTQYF. The DNA of the CDR3 is TGTGCCAGCAGCCAAGGGGCACTCACAAGGGATACGCAGTATTTT.

The table lists this clonotype with a few counts. CDR3 DNA sequence: TGTGCCAGCAGTCAAACTAGCGGGGCCTACAATGAGCAGTTCTTC. This gives the protein CASSQTSGAYNEQFF. The V and J genes are TRBV4-2 and TRBJ2-1, with 10 bases that match TRBD2. With 6 bases clipped from V and 2 bases from J, the junction kept 4 bases outside the gene matches. This CDR3 region has 15 residues. Germline V gene lookup returns CDR1 LGHNA and CDR2 YNFKEQ.

This rearrangement joins TRBV20-1 to TRBJ2-1; 7 nucleotides match TRBD2. Per the germline V gene, CDR1 is DFQATT and CDR2 is SNEGSKA (reference sequence). V dropped 1 base and J dropped 3; count of bases not matched to a gene: 6. The CDR3 length is 15 residues. The CDR3 DNA is TGCAGTGCTAGAGTGGGCGGGGGATTCTACAATGAGCAGTTCTTC. It is translated as CSARVGGGFYNEQFF.

The chain is built from TRBV12-3 or TRBV12-4 and TRBJ2-7; the D call may be TRBD1 or TRBD2 (5 bases each). The V gene lost 5 bases and the J gene lost 0 bases, with 11 bases spanning the gap. The CDR3 contains 14 residues. The DNA of the CDR3 is TGTGCCAGCAGTCTTCAGGGACGCTCCTACGAGCAGTACTTC. Amino acid sequence: CASSLQGRSYEQYF.

This clonotype was detected ten times or more. The chain has TRBV27 and TRBJ1-6, with a weak D call TRBD1 (5 bases). V gave up 6 bases and J gave up 13 bases, with 16 bases separating them. Germline assignment: CDR1 MNHEY and CDR2 SMNVEV (reference sequence). This CDR3 has 13 amino acids. The CDR3 loop reads CASRRDLRAPLHF. As DNA, the CDR3 is TGTGCCAGCAGGCGGGACCTCCGTGCCCCCCTCCACTTT.

This sequence joins TRBV6-6 and TRBJ2-3; D remains unclear. The V gene lost 4 bases and the J gene lost 7 bases, with 9 bases spanning the gap. The CDR3 length is 12 residues. CDR1 and CDR2 (germline): MNHNY, SVGAGI (reference sequence). CDR3 in DNA: TGTGCCAGCAGTTCGGACGGATATACGCAGTATTTT. Translating gives CASSSDGYTQYF.

This clonotype was counted between two and nine times. The rearrangement links TRBV5-8 to TRBJ2-1; no clear D gene. There are 13 residues in the CDR3. The V and J ends lost 1 base and 2 bases respectively, with 4 bases between them. The germline V gene encodes CDR1 SGHTS and CDR2 YDEGEE. CDR3 sequence: CASSLNPYNEQFF. The CDR3 DNA sequence: TGTGCCAGCAGCTTGAACCCCTACAATGAGCAGTTCTTC.

This clonotype has ten or more counts. The chain is built from TRBV20-1 and TRBJ1-5; 8 nucleotides match TRBD1. The CDR3 length is 15 residues. V trimming: 6 bases; J trimming: 5 bases; junction bases outside the gene matches: 12. Germline V CDR1 and CDR2: DFQATT, SNEGSKA (reference sequence). CDR3 loop: CSAARPGQVDQPQHF. CDR3 DNA: TGCAGTGCCGCAAGACCGGGACAGGTGGATCAGCCCCAGCATTTT.

This clonotype was detected many times. The J gene is TRBJ1-2, the V gene TRBV4-1; D is uncertain. The V gene lost 4 bases and the J gene lost 0 bases, with 12 bases spanning the gap. This CDR3 spans 15 amino acids. The germline V gene has CDR1 MGHRA and CDR2 YSYEKL. The CDR3 DNA reads TGCGCCAGCAGCCCAACTGGGGTAGCTAACTATGGCTACACCTTC. This gives the protein CASSPTGVANYGYTF.

In this sample, this clonotype turned up a few times. The J gene is TRBJ2-5, the V gene TRBV5-1; D possibly corresponds to TRBD1 (5 bases). The CDR3 spans 14 residues. Per the germline V gene, CDR1 is SGHRS and CDR2 is YFSETQ. V gave up 0 bases and J gave up 7 bases, with 13 bases separating them. CDR3 residues: CASSLDPGQGTQYF. For the CDR3, the DNA is TGCGCCAGCAGCTTGGATCCCGGGCAGGGGACCCAGTACTTC.

This clonotype was recorded many times. This chain links TRBV4-2 with TRBJ1-4; D call uncertain. Germline CDR1 and CDR2: LGHNA and YNFKEQ. The CDR3 runs 15 residues. The V end lost 1 base, the J end lost 0 bases, and 6 bases lay between the germline ends. CDR3 nucleotide sequence: TGTGCCAGCAGCCAAGGGCCCGCAACTAATGAAAAACTGTTTTTT. Translation: CASSQGPATNEKLFF.

The chain couples TRBV4-2 to TRBJ2-6; D gene unclear. This CDR3 region has 17 residues. V lost 0 bases and J lost 4, with 13 bases in between. Germline V lookup: CDR1 LGHNA, CDR2 YNFKEQ. The CDR3 DNA follows: TGTGCCAGCAGCCAAGAGACCACTGGGAACGGGGCCAACGTCCTGACTTTC. This codes for CASSQETTGNGANVLTF.